Shown below are 15 T cell receptor beta chains from a single sample sequenced in a study of beta chain features in type 1 diabetes. The authors reverse transcribed all of the isolated RNA, so sequencing captured expressed TCRB transcripts. TCRdb's table, derived via immunoSEQ multiplex PCR, lists solely in-frame clones and lacks some. The top ten hold about 0.045% of the sample, which has fewer than 550,000 clones, over 10% seen once. The source material was naive CD4+ T cells from blood. The receptors derive from a woman between 18 and 30 years old in good health.

This clone was seen a handful of times. V and J are TRBV14 and TRBJ1-5; TRBD1 is a possible D gene (5 bases). Trimming took off 4 bases at V and 0 bases at J, with 19 bases between the two ends. Germline V lookup: CDR1 SGHDN, CDR2 FVKESK. The CDR3 is 18 amino acids. CDR3 protein: CASSRGRVESYSNQPQHF. The CDR3 nucleotides are TGTGCCAGCAGCCGAGGCAGGGTAGAATCATATAGCAATCAGCCCCAGCATTTT. The complete variable domain, with remaining parts taken from reference TRBV14 and TRBJ1-5, reads EAGVTQFPSHSVIEKGQTVTLRCDPISGHDNLYWYRRVMGKEIKFLLHFVKESKQDESGMPNNRFLAERTGGTYSTLKVQPAELEDSGVYFCASSRGRVESYSNQPQHFGDGTRLSIL.

This clone was counted a few times. CDR3 protein: CASSPLPISSYEQYF. For the CDR3, the DNA is TGTGCCAGCTCACCCCTACCGATTAGCTCCTACGAGCAGTACTTC. This chain joins TRBV18 and TRBJ2-7; D ambiguous. V lost 3 bases and J lost 0, with 12 bases in between. The CDR3 length is 15 residues. Germline loops: CDR1 KGHSH, CDR2 LQKENI.

This clone was seen more than once but under ten times. The rearrangement uses TRBV6-5 and TRBJ2-6; D is unclear. V was pared by 2 bases and J by 4 bases, with 6 bases between. CDR1 is MNHEY, CDR2 SVGAGI, per germline. The length of the CDR3 is 14 residues. This CDR3 reads CASSYASGANVLTF. The CDR3 coding sequence is TGTGCCAGCAGTTACGCATCCGGGGCCAACGTCCTGACTTTC.

The J gene is TRBJ2-1, the V gene TRBV9; D is ambiguous. Deletions cut 3 bases from V and 10 bases from J, with 14 bases between. The germline V gene encodes CDR1 SGDLS and CDR2 YYNGEE. The CDR3 extends over 13 amino acids. CDR3 sequence reads: CASSAELVGEQFF. In DNA form, the CDR3 reads TGTGCCAGCAGCGCGGAGCTAGTCGGAGAGCAGTTCTTC.

This clone showed up just a few times. This chain connects TRBV7-6 to TRBJ1-1; D is ambiguous. Germline lookup yields CDR1 SGHVS and CDR2 FNYEAQ. The ends were cut back, 5 bases at V and 6 bases at J, with 7 bases in the middle. The CDR3 totals 11 residues. CDR3 DNA sequence: TGTGCCAGCAGCCGGGGAGCTGAAGCTTTCTTT. Protein: CASSRGAEAFF.

This clone was observed many times. The V gene is TRBV10-3, the J gene TRBJ2-1; D gene unclear. Trimming removed 11 bases at V and 6 bases at J, with 11 bases between. Germline lookup yields CDR1 ENHRY and CDR2 SYGVKD. The CDR3 totals 11 residues. CDR3 nucleotide sequence: TGTGCCGCTGGTACGCCCAATGAGCAGTTCTTC. Its protein product is CAAGTPNEQFF.

The table lists this clone with a few counts. The rearrangement joins TRBV9 to TRBJ2-4, with 7 bases lining up with TRBD1. CDR3 size: 16 residues. Germline CDR1 SGDLS, CDR2 YYNGEE. Germline trimming cut 3 bases from V and 0 bases from J; bases unmatched to any gene: 6. The CDR3 DNA follows: TGTGCCAGCAGCGCGGGACAGATTCTAGCCAAAAACATTCAGTACTTC. It is translated as CASSAGQILAKNIQYF.

The gene calls are TRBV4-2 and TRBJ2-5; the match to TRBD2 covers 8 bases. The CDR3 runs to 17 residues. Germline V lookup: CDR1 LGHNA, CDR2 YNFKEQ. The V gene end was trimmed by 3 bases and the J gene end by 4 bases; junction bases not matched to a gene: 13. The CDR3 reads CASSHISSGSYRETQYF. The DNA of the CDR3 is TGTGCCAGCAGCCATATTTCTAGCGGGTCATATCGAGAGACCCAGTACTTC.

This clone was detected a few times. The chain uses TRBV7-2 and TRBJ2-5, with 12 bases fitting TRBD2. J was trimmed by 7 bases and V by 3 bases; bases with no gene match: 3. Germline CDR1 is SGHTA and CDR2 is FQGNSA. CDR3 length: 14 amino acids. The CDR3 DNA is TGTGCCAGCAGCTTGACTAGCGGGAGCATGACCCAGTACTTC. As protein: CASSLTSGSMTQYF.

The rearrangement joins TRBV4-3 to TRBJ2-2; 8 nucleotides align to TRBD2. This CDR3 is 18 amino acids long. J lost 3 bases, V lost 0 bases, and 9 bases had no gene match. CDR1 LGHNA and CDR2 YSLEER come from the germline V gene. The CDR3 reads CASSQDRSGGLDTGELFF. The CDR3 DNA is TGCGCCAGCAGCCAAGATAGGAGCGGGGGCCTTGACACCGGGGAGCTGTTTTTT.

This chain links TRBV13 with TRBJ1-4, with 7 nucleotides matching TRBD1. The germline V gene has CDR1 PRHDT and CDR2 FYEKMQ (reference sequence). The CDR3 has 15 residues. V shed 0 bases, J shed 10 bases, and the junction held 8 bases outside the gene matches. CDR3 residues: CASSLGPQGNRKLFF. In nucleotides, the CDR3 is TGTGCCAGCAGCTTAGGCCCACAGGGGAATCGAAAACTGTTTTTT.

On this clone itself: In the same sample, other DNA sequences code for this CDR3. The chain employs TRBV9 and TRBJ2-2; D is undetermined. Trimming shortened V by 0 bases and J by 0 bases, and 3 bases separated the two germline ends. Germline CDR1 and CDR2: SGDLS and YYNGEE. The CDR3 is made up of 14 amino acids. For the CDR3, the DNA is TGTGCCAGCAGCGTAGTGTCGAACACCGGGGAGCTGTTTTTT. Translation gives CASSVVSNTGELFF.

This clone was detected a few times. V usage is TRBV6-1 and J usage is TRBJ2-1; perhaps TRBD2 as D (6 bases). Between the trimmed V and J ends, which lost 6 bases and 4 bases, there was a span of 13 bases. The CDR3 consists of 14 residues. Germline values: CDR1 MNHNS, CDR2 SASEGT. The CDR3 DNA reads TGTGCCAGCAGCGTCCGGGACTTTTACAATGAGCAGTTCTTC. Protein product: CASSVRDFYNEQFF.

The genes are TRBV29-1 and TRBJ2-7; D is ambiguous. CDR1 and CDR2 (germline): SQVTM, ANQGSEA. This CDR3 has 11 residues. V gave up 7 bases and J gave up 0 bases, with 7 bases separating them. CDR3 nucleotides: TGCAGCGCCCGGATCTCCTACGAGCAGTACGTC. Translated: CSARISYEQYV.

Only a few counts were recorded for this clone. This chain connects TRBV5-1 to TRBJ2-5; 9 positions agree with TRBD2. This CDR3 comprises 15 residues. The trim removed 4 bases at V and 0 bases at J, leaving 4 bases unmatched. Germline V gives CDR1 SGHRS, CDR2 YFSETQ. CDR3 sequence reads: CASSRLAGHQETQYF. The CDR3 nucleotides are TGCGCCAGCAGCCGCCTAGCGGGGCACCAAGAGACCCAGTACTTC.